The clone carrying this TCR beta chain was seen only a few times. Its matching antigen is unknown. This sample was included in a study of lymphopenia after photon versus proton radiotherapy. Overall study results and limits: Survival link was tested only in deceased patients; proton benefit remains a possibility. Relative stability marked proton patients; photon patients lost diversity and naive cells. Post-nadir TCR diversity decline inversely tracked overall survival among those who died. Post-nadir diversity loss with photons came from oligoclonal expansion, particularly CD8+ Temra cells.

Clones were sequenced by immunoSEQ multiplex PCR, and TCRdb holds only the in-frame ones, with some missing. The sample has 70,000 or so clones, 80% to 95% seen once. CDR3 length: 13 residues. Trimming removed 1 base from V and 7 bases from J, with 11 bases in between. CDR1 and CDR2 (germline): SGHRS, YFSETQ. Source: peripheral blood, taken from a patient treated with photon-based radiotherapy. The clonotype comes from a woman aged 40 to 50 with cholangiocarcinoma. The chain couples TRBV5-1 to TRBJ1-1; D uncertain. In nucleotides, the CDR3 is TGCGCCAGCAGCTTGTCCCAGGCAGATGAAGCTTTCTTT. It specifies CASSLSQADEAFF.